Listed below are T cell receptor beta chains from one sample, sequenced in a study of blood T cell repertoires in COVID-19. Sequencing was performed with immunoSEQ multiplex PCR; in TCRdb, only in-frame clones are kept and a portion is missing. The top ten clones hold around 6.4% of a sample with 250,000 or so clones, around four fifths of them seen once. Sequences were obtained from peripheral blood. Receptors originate from a woman aged 60 to 75 with active or convalescent COVID-19. CDR3s include the opening cysteine and the closing phenylalanine or tryptophan. Each record gives: clone size, J gene, D gene, V gene, CDR3 DNA, CDR3 protein. A D gene is named only where the DNA matches it firmly. Expanded clones get a size class; other rows say once, few or many, or leave the size out.

-	TRBJ2-7	-	TRBV6-6	TGTGCCAGCAGTTGGGGCGGGGATACCTACGAGCAGTACTTC	CASSWGGDTYEQYF
-	TRBJ2-5	-	TRBV10-3	TGTGCCATCAGTGAGTCCCCCAGCCAAGAGACCCAGTACTTC	CAISESPSQETQYF
-	TRBJ2-5	-	TRBV2	TGTGCCAGCAGTACGAGCCGGGTCCAAGAGACCCAGTACTTC	CASSTSRVQETQYF
few	TRBJ1-6	TRBD1	TRBV5-4	TGTGCCAGCAGCTTAGGTACAGGGGATGGTTCACCCCTCCACTTT	CASSLGTGDGSPLHF
-	TRBJ2-1	-	TRBV27	TGTGCCAGCAGTTTTGGGACCGAGGGGGATGAGCAGTTCTTC	CASSFGTEGDEQFF
-	TRBJ2-3	TRBD2	TRBV4-1	TGCGCCAGCAGCCAAGCGGTAGCGGGAGGGCCTGATACGCAGTATTTT	CASSQAVAGGPDTQYF
-	TRBJ1-5	TRBD1	TRBV6-6	TGTGCCAGCAGCGGAGAACAGGGGCCCAATCAGCCCCAGCATTTT	CASSGEQGPNQPQHF
-	TRBJ1-5	-	TRBV4-2	TGTGCCAGCAGCCAAGGGGCCACTCAGCCCCAGCATTTT	CASSQGATQPQHF
-	TRBJ1-2	TRBD1	TRBV19	TGTGCCAGTAGTATAGCGGGACAGGGGATCGACTATGGCTACACCTTC	CASSIAGQGIDYGYTF
-	TRBJ2-3	TRBD1	TRBV11-3	TGTGCCAGCAGCTCCCGACAGGGGCGATCAGATACGCAGTATTTT	CASSSRQGRSDTQYF
-	TRBJ2-7	TRBD1	TRBV27	TGTGCCAGCAGTTCCCGCGCTGGGACAGGGTTTGGTCTCCGCTACGAGCAGTACTTC	CASSSRAGTGFGLRYEQYF
-	TRBJ2-3	TRBD2	TRBV2	TGTGCCAGCAGTGAATGGGTACTAGCGGGGACAGATACGCAGTATTTT	CASSEWVLAGTDTQYF
-	TRBJ1-6	-	TRBV5-1	TGCGCCAGCAGCCTTACAGGGCCTTATAATTCACCCCTCCACTTT	CASSLTGPYNSPLHF
-	TRBJ2-3	-	TRBV9	TGTGCCAGCAGCGTAGTATTAGCGACAGATACGCAGTATTTT	CASSVVLATDTQYF
-	TRBJ1-3	-	TRBV7-2	TGTGCCAGCAGCTTATCAGTTTCTGGAAACACCATATATTTT	CASSLSVSGNTIYF
-	TRBJ2-7	TRBD2	TRBV7-2	TGTGCCAGCAGCCATAACAGCGGGAGCGGGGTTGAGCAGTACTTC	CASSHNSGSGVEQYF
-	TRBJ2-1	TRBD2	TRBV11-2	TGTGCCAGCTCGGGACTAGCGGCCAATCTCACCTACAATGAGCAGTTCTTC	CASSGLAANLTYNEQFF
-	TRBJ1-1	-	TRBV20-1	TGCAGTTTCCGCGTGAACACTGAAGCTTTCTTT	CSFRVNTEAFF
-	TRBJ1-2	-	TRBV19	TGTGCCAGTACCGCCTTCGGCAGGGCTGGCTACACCTTC	CASTAFGRAGYTF
once	TRBJ1-3	-	TRBV7-9	TGTGCCAGCAGCTTCGGGGGTTCTGGAAACACCATATATTTT	CASSFGGSGNTIYF
once	TRBJ1-1	-	TRBV21-1	TGTGCCAGCAGCCATAGCAAGGCACAGGATATGAACACTGAAGCTTTCTTT	CASSHSKAQDMNTEAFF
-	TRBJ1-5	TRBD1	TRBV19	TGTGCCAGTAAGGGACAGACCCCGTTTAATCAGCCCCAGCATTTT	CASKGQTPFNQPQHF
-	TRBJ1-5	-	TRBV19	TGTGCCAGTAGCCTGGCAGCGAGCAATCAGCCCCAGCATTTT	CASSLAASNQPQHF
once	TRBJ2-2	-	TRBV28	TGTGCCAGCAATACCCCGGGGCTTCCTCTCACAGGGTTGAACGGGGAGCTGTTTTTT	CASNTPGLPLTGLNGELFF